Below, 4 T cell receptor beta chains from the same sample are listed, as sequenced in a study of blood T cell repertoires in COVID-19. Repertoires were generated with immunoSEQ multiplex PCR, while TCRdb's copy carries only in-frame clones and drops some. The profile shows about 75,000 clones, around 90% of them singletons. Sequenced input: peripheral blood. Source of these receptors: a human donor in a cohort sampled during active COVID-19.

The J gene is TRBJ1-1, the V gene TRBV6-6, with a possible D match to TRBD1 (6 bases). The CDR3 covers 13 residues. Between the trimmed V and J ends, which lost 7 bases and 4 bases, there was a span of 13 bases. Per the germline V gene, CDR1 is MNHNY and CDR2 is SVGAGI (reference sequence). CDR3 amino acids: CASIQGWGTEAFF. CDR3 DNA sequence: TGTGCCAGCATTCAGGGGTGGGGCACTGAAGCTTTCTTT.

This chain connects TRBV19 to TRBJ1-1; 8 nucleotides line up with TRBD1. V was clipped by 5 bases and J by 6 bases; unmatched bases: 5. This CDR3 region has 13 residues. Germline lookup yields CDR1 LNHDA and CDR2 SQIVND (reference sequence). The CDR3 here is CASSFRDRPEAFF. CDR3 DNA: TGTGCCAGTAGTTTCCGGGACAGGCCTGAAGCTTTCTTT.

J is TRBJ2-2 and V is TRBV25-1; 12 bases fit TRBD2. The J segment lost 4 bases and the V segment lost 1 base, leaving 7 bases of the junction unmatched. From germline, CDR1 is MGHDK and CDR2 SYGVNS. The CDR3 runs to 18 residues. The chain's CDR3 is CASSEWRLAGDGTGELFF. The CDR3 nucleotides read TGTGCCAGCAGTGAATGGAGACTAGCGGGAGACGGCACCGGGGAGCTGTTTTTT.

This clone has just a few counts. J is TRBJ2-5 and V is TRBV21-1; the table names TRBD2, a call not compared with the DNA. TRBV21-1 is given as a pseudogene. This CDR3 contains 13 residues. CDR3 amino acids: CASRTGEQETQYF. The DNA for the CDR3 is TGTGCCAGCAGGACGGGGGAACAAGAGACCCAGTACTTC.